The source of this T cell receptor (beta chain) is a study of T cells in women clearing cervical HPV infection. On this clone itself: Its antigen remains unidentified. The read ends 3 residues before the CDR3 terminus; that terminus is restored from the germline J gene.

Measured with immunoSEQ multiplex PCR; TCRdb has only the in-frame clones, and not every one. The table counts under 45,000 clones; roughly 1.5% lies in the top ten. Germline CDR1 is SGHRS and CDR2 is YFSETQ. V was clipped by 1 base and J by 4 bases, with 12 bases between them. The CDR3 runs to 15 residues. Study results and caveats: Repertoire richness, not evenness, was significantly elevated in CIN3+ cases versus controls.

The TCR was taken from a woman aged 18-69 years with a cervical HPV16 infection that either progressed to CIN3+ or cleared (not recorded which). This chain links TRBV5-1 with TRBJ1-5; D is perhaps TRBD1 (6 bases). The sample was blood buffy coat. CDR3 DNA (partial): TGCGCCAGCAGCTTGAGCGGCCAGGGGAATCAGCCC. This sequence encodes CASSLSGQGNQP. The entire CDR3 is CASSLSGQGNQPQHF.